Following are 29 T cell receptor beta chains from one sample sequenced in a study of control samples from healthy donors and cancer patients. Some clones are missing from TCRdb's copy, which holds only in-frame ones; the method was immunoSEQ multiplex PCR. The table has roughly 450,000 clones, 80% to 95% seen once. Sequenced input: PBMCs. Receptors originate from a man aged 35-49 years with head and neck cancer.

The V call is TRBV28, the J call TRBJ1-5, with D perhaps matching TRBD1 (5 bases). The CDR3 is 18 residues long. Germline lookup yields CDR1 MDHEN and CDR2 SYDVKM. V was shortened by 3 bases and J by 2 bases, with 20 bases between the two germline ends. CDR3 in DNA: TGTGCCAGCAGTTTGCGGGGGGTGACGGGGGTCGGCAATCAGCCCCAGCATTTT. It codes for CASSLRGVTGVGNQPQHF.

The chain couples TRBV9 to TRBJ2-7; D gene unclear. This CDR3 is built from 12 residues. V gave up 4 bases and J gave up 6 bases, with 11 bases separating them. Germline values: CDR1 SGDLS, CDR2 YYNGEE. CDR3 sequence: CASSTRAGEQYF. The CDR3 DNA is TGTGCCAGCAGCACAAGGGCCGGCGAGCAGTACTTC.

A remark on this clone: Other DNA sequences in the same sample also yield this CDR3. The gene calls are TRBV15 and TRBJ2-7; a weak D match, TRBD2 (5 bases). V was trimmed by 1 base and J by 3 bases, leaving 7 bases between them. CDR1 is LNHNV, CDR2 YYDKDF, per germline (reference sequence). The CDR3 consists of 13 residues. CDR3 amino acids: CATSRARGYEQYF. The DNA of the CDR3 is TGTGCCACCAGCAGAGCTCGGGGCTACGAGCAGTACTTC.

The V call is TRBV14, the J call TRBJ2-7; 15 nucleotides match TRBD2. The CDR3 has 13 residues. V was clipped by 8 bases and J by 5 bases; unmatched bases: 1. Per germline, CDR1 SGHDN and CDR2 FVKESK. The CDR3: CASRTSGGDEQYF. The CDR3 DNA is TGTGCCAGCCGGACTAGCGGGGGGGACGAGCAGTACTTC.

This chain connects TRBV27 to TRBJ1-2, with 7 bases matching TRBD1. There are 15 residues in the CDR3. Losses at the gene ends were 0 bases for V and 4 bases for J; bases not matched to a gene: 5. Germline loops: CDR1 MNHEY, CDR2 SMNVEV (reference sequence). The CDR3 nucleotides are TGTGCCAGCAGTTTATCGGCGACAGGGCGCTATGGCTACACCTTC. This codes for CASSLSATGRYGYTF.

This clone appeared a single time. The J gene is TRBJ1-5, the V gene TRBV12-5, with unresolved D. The CDR3 runs to 12 residues. V was clipped by 1 base and J by 5 bases, with 3 bases between them. Germline CDR1 and CDR2: LGHNT and FRNRAP. DNA for the CDR3: TGTGCTAGTGGTTTGGATGATCAGCCCCAGCATTTT. Translating gives CASGLDDQPQHF.

The chain recombines TRBV5-4 with TRBJ2-7, with 7 bases that match TRBD2. The CDR3 length is 16 residues. The junction had 8 bases not matched to a gene; V was cut back by 0 bases and J by 2 bases. Germline CDR1 reads SGHNT; CDR2 reads YYREEE (reference sequence). This chain's CDR3 is CASSLGLAERTYEQYF. In nucleotides, the CDR3 is TGTGCCAGCAGCTTGGGGCTAGCGGAACGAACCTACGAGCAGTACTTC.

The chain recombines TRBV28 with TRBJ2-3, with D unclear. The CDR3 is 14 residues long. The germline V gene has CDR1 MDHEN and CDR2 SYDVKM. With 3 bases removed from V and 1 base from J, the gap between germline ends came to 8 bases. The CDR3 sequence: CASSLRQGTDTQYF. CDR3 nucleotides: TGTGCCAGCAGTTTGCGGCAGGGCACAGATACGCAGTATTTT.

The chain employs TRBV3-1 (or the pseudogene TRBV3-2) and TRBJ1-2, with a weak D call TRBD1 (5 bases). Between the trimmed V and J ends, which lost 4 bases and 0 bases, there was a span of 15 bases. The germline CDR1 and CDR2 sequences are LGHDT and YNNKEL (reference sequence). The CDR3 is 16 amino acids. The CDR3 reads CASSPIFQGTNYGYTF. For the CDR3, the DNA is TGTGCCAGCAGCCCCATATTCCAGGGAACTAACTATGGCTACACCTTC.

The rearrangement uses TRBV19 and TRBJ2-3; TRBD1 or TRBD2 may be the D gene (5 bases each). The CDR3 spans 16 residues. Germline-derived CDR1 and CDR2 are LNHDA and SQIVND (reference sequence). V dropped 3 bases and J dropped 5 bases, with 18 bases sitting between them. CDR3 DNA: TGTGCCAGTAGTATTATCGGCCCGTGGGGGAGAGATACGCAGTATTTT. Translated, it gives CASSIIGPWGRDTQYF.

The chain couples TRBV28 to TRBJ2-7, with TRBD1 matching 7 bases. Germline trimming cut 7 bases from V and 4 bases from J; bases unmatched to any gene: 13. CDR3 length: 15 residues. Germline-derived CDR1 and CDR2 are MDHEN and SYDVKM. The CDR3 DNA follows: TGTGCCAGCAACACCCCACGACAGGGCGAGTACGAGCAGTACTTC. Amino acids: CASNTPRQGEYEQYF.

V and J are TRBV18 and TRBJ1-4; no firm D call. The CDR3 length is 14 residues. The germline gives CDR1 KGHSH, CDR2 LQKENI. V lost 3 bases and J lost 6, with 11 bases in between. CDR3 bases: TGTGCCAGCTCACCTCCCGAGGGTTATGAAAAACTGTTTTTT. It yields the protein CASSPPEGYEKLFF.

The chain links TRBV6-4 to TRBJ2-3; 7 positions agree with TRBD2. The J segment lost 8 bases and the V segment lost 5 bases, leaving 13 bases of the junction unmatched. The germline gives CDR1 MRHNA, CDR2 SNTAGT. This CDR3 comprises 15 residues. The CDR3 loop is CASSISGEAFRTQYF. DNA for the CDR3: TGTGCCAGCAGTATAAGCGGGGAGGCCTTCCGTACGCAGTATTTT.

This sequence joins TRBV4-1 and TRBJ2-2; 11 nucleotides agree with TRBD1. The germline gives CDR1 MGHRA, CDR2 YSYEKL. Trimming took 1 base from V and 5 from J; bases not matched to a gene: 6. The CDR3 has 17 amino acids. CDR3 nucleotide sequence: TGCGCCAGCAGCCAAGCTGGACAGGGGGCTGGTACCGGGGAGCTGTTTTTT. This translates into CASSQAGQGAGTGELFF.

J is TRBJ2-5 and V is TRBV9; D gene ambiguous. The CDR3 has 13 amino acids. The ends were cut back, 1 base at V and 3 bases at J, with 7 bases in the middle. Germline CDR1 reads SGDLS; CDR2 reads YYNGEE. The chain's CDR3 is CASSVNPEETQYF. For the CDR3, the DNA is TGTGCCAGCAGCGTAAACCCCGAAGAGACCCAGTACTTC.

The chain recombines TRBV19 with TRBJ1-6, with D unclear. There are 16 residues in the CDR3. Germline V gives CDR1 LNHDA, CDR2 SQIVND (reference sequence). V lost 2 bases and J 0 bases, leaving 8 bases between the germline ends. CDR3 coding DNA: TGTGCCAGTAGTATACAACGGACCTCCTATAATTCACCCCTCCACTTT. Translating gives CASSIQRTSYNSPLHF.

J is TRBJ1-1 and V is TRBV19; D unresolved. The V gene lost 5 bases and the J gene lost 1 base, with 8 bases spanning the gap. CDR3 length: 13 amino acids. Germline V gene lookup returns CDR1 LNHDA and CDR2 SQIVND (reference sequence). The CDR3 loop reads CASSFGQNTEAFF. The CDR3 DNA follows: TGTGCCAGTAGTTTCGGTCAGAACACTGAAGCTTTCTTT.

The chain uses TRBV19 and TRBJ1-5; TRBD1 aligns across 10 bases. Germline assignment: CDR1 LNHDA and CDR2 SQIVND (reference sequence). The CDR3 extends over 14 amino acids. Losses at the gene ends were 8 bases for V and 7 bases for J; bases not matched to a gene: 8. Here the CDR3 DNA reads TGTGCCAGTTTGGGACAGGGGCGAGGCCAGCCCCAGCATTTT. It yields the protein CASLGQGRGQPQHF.

This clone has just one count. The sample carries other DNA sequences with the same CDR3. The chain has TRBV3-1 (or the pseudogene TRBV3-2) and TRBJ1-2; maybe TRBD1 (5 bases). The germline CDR1 and CDR2 sequences are LGHDT and YNNKEL (reference sequence). The CDR3 runs 13 residues. V lost 3 bases and J 4 bases, leaving 9 bases between the germline ends. This chain's CDR3 is CASSQQGIYGYTF. The CDR3 DNA reads TGTGCCAGCAGCCAGCAGGGAATCTATGGCTACACCTTC.

This rearrangement joins TRBV7-2 to TRBJ1-3; 7 positions match TRBD1. Looked up from germline, CDR1 is SGHTA and CDR2 is FQGNSA. The trim removed 7 bases at V and 4 bases at J, leaving 4 bases unmatched. This CDR3 comprises 13 residues. CDR3 nucleotides: TGTGCCAGCAAAACAGGGGCAGGAAACACCATATATTTT. Translating it yields CASKTGAGNTIYF.

The chain has TRBV4-3 and TRBJ2-2; 9 bases are shared with TRBD1. The V segment lost 2 bases and the J segment 3 bases; nucleotides outside the gene matches: 1. Germline V gene lookup returns CDR1 LGHNA and CDR2 YSLEER. The CDR3 loop spans 15 amino acids. The CDR3 spells CASSQRQGDTGELFF. CDR3 coding DNA: TGCGCCAGCAGCCAACGACAGGGGGACACCGGGGAGCTGTTTTTT.

The rearrangement links TRBV19 to TRBJ2-3; no definite D call. The CDR3 has 13 residues. With 9 bases removed from V and 2 bases from J, the gap between germline ends came to 12 bases. CDR1 is LNHDA, CDR2 SQIVND, per germline (reference sequence). CDR3 in DNA: TGTGCCAGCAAACCGGGTACCACAGATACGCAGTATTTT. Amino acid sequence: CASKPGTTDTQYF.

This chain joins TRBV10-3 and TRBJ1-4; weak D call: TRBD1 (5 bases). Germline V gives CDR1 ENHRY, CDR2 SYGVKD. The CDR3 covers 16 residues. The ends were cut back, 0 bases at V and 8 bases at J, with 16 bases in the middle. For the CDR3, the DNA is TGTGCCATCAGTGAGTCCGGGCAGGGCGGAGGAGAAAAACTGTTTTTT. Translated: CAISESGQGGGEKLFF.

The chain uses TRBV19 and TRBJ1-2; D gene uncertain. CDR3 size: 14 residues. V was shortened by 3 bases and J by 4 bases, with 12 bases between the two germline ends. In germline, CDR1 is LNHDA, CDR2 SQIVND (reference sequence). CDR3 region: CASSIAEGPYGYTF. The DNA for the CDR3 is TGTGCCAGTAGTATCGCAGAGGGTCCCTATGGCTACACCTTC.

The chain combines TRBV28 with TRBJ2-5; 14 bases line up with TRBD2. CDR1 is MDHEN, CDR2 SYDVKM, per germline. V trimming: 4 bases; J trimming: 13 bases; junction bases outside the gene matches: 8. The CDR3 extends over 14 amino acids. The CDR3 reads CASSSGLAGGRRYF. CDR3 in DNA: TGTGCCAGCAGTTCCGGACTAGCGGGAGGCCGCCGGTACTTC.

The V call is TRBV9, the J call TRBJ1-6, with D uncertain. Per the germline V gene, CDR1 is SGDLS and CDR2 is YYNGEE. This CDR3 is 15 amino acids long. V lost 0 bases, J lost 9 bases, and 13 bases lay in between. CDR3 coding DNA: TGTGCCAGCAGCGTAGCTTTGCAGGCGGTTTCACCCCTCCACTTT. This sequence encodes CASSVALQAVSPLHF.

V gene TRBV15 combines with J gene TRBJ1-2, with 8 bases matching TRBD1. The CDR3 contains 14 residues. Germline CDR1 is LNHNV and CDR2 is YYDKDF (reference sequence). J gave up 4 bases and V 3 bases, and 4 bases lay outside the gene matches. CDR3 sequence: CATSRDGTGYGYTF. CDR3 coding DNA: TGTGCCACCAGCAGGGACGGGACAGGCTATGGCTACACCTTC.

The chain links TRBV6-5 to TRBJ2-7; D call uncertain. The CDR3 spans 14 residues. Trimming cost V 4 bases and J 1 base, with 11 bases left between them. Germline CDR1 MNHEY, CDR2 SVGAGI. The CDR3 spells CASSSTWRSYEQYF. CDR3 in DNA: TGTGCCAGCAGTTCAACATGGAGATCCTACGAGCAGTACTTC.

The table lists this clone with a count of one. The V and J genes are TRBV25-1 and TRBJ1-1, with D unresolved. CDR1 MGHDK and CDR2 SYGVNS come from the germline V gene. This CDR3 contains 15 residues. V dropped 2 bases and J dropped 4 bases, with 14 bases sitting between them. DNA for the CDR3: TGTGCCAGCAGTGAAAGCGATTTGTGGAGCACTGAAGCTTTCTTT. As protein: CASSESDLWSTEAFF. The variable domain in full, completed from reference TRBV25-1 and TRBJ1-1, reads EADIYQTPRYLVIGTGKKITLECSQTMGHDKMYWYQQDPGMELHLIHYSYGVNSTEKGDLSSESTVSRIRTEHFPLTLESARPSHTSQYLCASSESDLWSTEAFFGQGTRLTVV.